This record looks at one TCR beta chain sequence and its context. The data originate from a study of cytomegalovirus exposure and HLA in healthy donors. About the research overall: The early release's HLA-typed donors yielded some 85 million unique TCRs.

Primers included in the PCR were 60 Vbeta and 13 Jbeta primers. Assay used: immunoSEQ multiplex PCR; TCRdb lists only in-frame clones, some missing. The sample has about 190,000 clones; 85% are singletons. This CDR3 spans 13 amino acids. CDR1 is SGHDT and CDR2 is YYEEEE in the germline V gene. V trimming: 4 bases; J trimming: 8 bases; junction bases outside the gene matches: 8. The material sequenced was PBMCs. This TCR came from a boy aged 2 to 9 in good health and CMV-seronegative. The chain links TRBV5-6 to TRBJ1-2; 7 positions match TRBD1. This CDR3 is CASSPDREVGYTF. DNA of the CDR3: TGTGCCAGCAGCCCCGACAGGGAGGTAGGCTACACCTTC. Supplemented by reference TRBV5-6 and TRBJ1-2, the full variable domain reads DAGVTQSPTHLIKTRGQQVTLRCSPKSGHDTVSWYQQALGQGPQFIFQYYEEEERQRGNFPDRFSGHQFPNYSSELNVNALLLGDSALYLCASSPDREVGYTFGSGTRLTVV.